This T cell receptor (beta chain) was documented in a study of cytomegalovirus exposure and HLA in healthy donors. The study's findings and limits: Analysis was performed later, and it showed HLA-associated TCR beta chains to be more clonally expanded than equally common others. It was only CMV serostatus that was available as immune exposure information. The study designated about 180 TCR beta chains cytomegalovirus-associated.

Germline loops: CDR1 GTSNPN, CDR2 SVGIG (reference sequence). This CDR3 spans 13 amino acids. The trim removed 6 bases at V and 12 bases at J, leaving 13 bases unmatched. This clone was detected only once. The antigen remains undetermined. It was with 60 Vbeta and 13 Jbeta primers that the PCR ran. Repertoires were generated with immunoSEQ multiplex PCR, while TCRdb's copy carries only in-frame clones and drops some. The sample lists 100,000 to 150,000 clones, 65% to 75% seen once, with 4% in the top ten. Sequencing was done on a sample of PBMCs. The genes are TRBV30 and TRBJ1-4, with 7 nucleotides matching TRBD1. The receptor comes from a man aged 35 to 55 in good health and CMV-seropositive. CDR3 amino acids: CACSKRGQMELFF. Here the CDR3 DNA reads TGTGCCTGCTCTAAGAGGGGACAGATGGAACTGTTTTTT.